This T cell receptor (beta chain) was sequenced during a study of T-cell reconstitution after alpha-beta-depleted transplantation in children. Study results and caveats: Newly made T cells mostly supplied T-cell counts and diversity one year after transplant. Several hundred graft clones that had expanded were reportedly the source of alpha-beta T cells about two months after transplant. In some patients, recipient T cells and intrathymic progenitors surviving conditioning explained high day-60 diversity.

Unique molecular identifiers featured in how the TCRbeta library was prepared. TCRdb called the PCR reads again in MiXCR, with one record for every CDR3 protein. The table includes around 700,000 distinct CDR3 sequences, 13% detected once. The CDR3 is made up of 15 amino acids. V was shortened by 7 bases and J by 10 bases, with 25 bases between the two germline ends. In germline, CDR1 is MGHRA, CDR2 YSYEKL. With regard to this clonotype: Its antigen remains unidentified. Being one base from a much bigger clone, this may be a read error.

The rearrangement uses TRBV4-1 and TRBJ1-1; no firm D call. The clonotype was recovered from a girl aged 2 to 10 with congenital amegakaryocytic thrombocytopenia, due to receive a stem cell transplant. This specimen consisted of PBMCs, obtained before TCRalphabeta/CD19-depleted stem cell transplant. The CDR3 coding sequence is TGCGCCAGCACGCCCCTTCGCGGCTCTGATCCTGCAGCTTTCTTT. It translates to CASTPLRGSDPAAFF.